The 9 T cell receptor beta chains in this list originate from one sample, sequenced in a study of T cells in Graves' hyperthyroidism and ophthalmopathy (dated by TCRdb to between 2017 and 2020). Libraries were built with multiplex PCR. Sequencing relied on an Illumina HiSeq 2000. TCR beta CDR3 regions were amplified from RNA transcripts. For the first round of RT-PCR on the TCR CDR3, the HTBI primer set was used together with the Qiagen OneStep RT-PCR kit. TCRdb applied fastp at Q25 and MiXCR to the public reads, then kept only in-frame beta chains. One record per CDR3 amino acid sequence lists the most common genes and DNA. Recorded for this sample are fewer than 450,000 distinct CDR3 sequences; roughly 17% of them occurred a single time. The ten top clones hold more than 30% of the sample. The specimen sequenced was blood. The receptors stem from a woman aged 25 to 39 with Graves' hyperthyroidism that later progressed to Graves' ophthalmopathy.

This clonotype was detected only a few times. This chain joins TRBV5-1 and TRBJ2-7, with 7 bases lining up with TRBD2. This CDR3 is 13 amino acids long. Germline V gene lookup returns CDR1 SGHRS and CDR2 YFSETQ. V shed 4 bases, J shed 3 bases, and the junction held 4 bases outside the gene matches. The CDR3 nucleotides read TGCGCCAGCAGCCACACTAGCGACTACGAGCAGTACTTC. Translated, it gives CASSHTSDYEQYF. Full variable domain (outside the CDR3, taken from reference TRBV5-1 and TRBJ2-7): KAGVTQTPRYLIKTRGQQVTLSCSPISGHRSVSWYQQTPGQGLQFLFEYFSETQRNKGNFPGRFSGRQFSNSRSEMNVSTLELGDSALYLCASSHTSDYEQYFGPGTRLTVT.

To note about this clonotype: This may arise from a read error, as a much more abundant clone is one base away. This sequence joins TRBV28 and TRBJ2-7; D is possibly TRBD2 (6 bases). This CDR3 spans 15 amino acids. CDR1 and CDR2 from the germline V gene are MDHEN and SYDVKM. CDR3 in amino acids: CACSGGLEMSYEQYF. The DNA of the CDR3 is TGTGCCTGCAGTGGAGGGCTCGAAATGTCCTACGAGCAGTACTTC. The whole variable domain, remainder taken from reference TRBV28 and TRBJ2-7, is DVKVTQSSRYLVKRTGEKVFLECVQDMDHENMFWYRQDPGLGLRLIYFSYDVKMKEKGDIPEGYSVSREKKERFSLILESASTNQTSMYLCACSGGLEMSYEQYFGPGTRLTVT.

This clonotype was observed a handful of times. At one of its ends the junction is not consistent with the germline gene, which may arise from a read error. This rearrangement joins TRBV30 to TRBJ2-3; unclear D gene. Germline values: CDR1 GTSNPN, CDR2 SVGIG (reference sequence). The CDR3 length is 12 residues. CDR3 coding DNA: TGTGCCTGGAGTGCGAGCATAGATACGCAGTATTTT. Protein sequence: CAWSASIDTQYF.

This clonotype was seen repeatedly, ten times or more. CDR3 sequence (DNA): TGTGCCAGCAGTTCTTTTTCCGGGACAGGGAAAAATTCACCCCTCCACTTT. Its protein product is CASSSFSGTGKNSPLHF. V and J are TRBV28 and TRBJ1-6; 9 nucleotides line up with TRBD1. Germline V gene lookup returns CDR1 MDHEN and CDR2 SYDVKM. This CDR3 is 17 amino acids long. V shed 4 bases, J shed 7 bases, and the junction held 11 bases outside the gene matches.

This clonotype was counted ten times or more. The chain recombines TRBV30 with TRBJ1-2; D gene unclear. This CDR3 is built from 12 residues. V was shortened by 3 bases and J by 4 bases, with 9 bases between the two germline ends. In germline, CDR1 is GTSNPN, CDR2 SVGIG (reference sequence). In nucleotides, the CDR3 is TGTGCCTGGAGGCGGGGTACCTATGGCTACACCTTC. It codes for CAWRRGTYGYTF.

This clonotype was counted a few times. The genes are TRBV7-9 and TRBJ2-2; TRBD1 might be the D (6 bases). This CDR3 comprises 18 residues. V was clipped by 2 bases and J by 5 bases, with 21 bases between them. The germline V gene encodes CDR1 SEHNR and CDR2 FQNEAQ (reference sequence). Here the CDR3 DNA reads TGTGCCAGCAGCTTACGGGGTCCGGGACAAGGGAGTACCGGGGAGCTGTTTTTT. Translation gives CASSLRGPGQGSTGELFF.

The chain employs TRBV20-1 and TRBJ2-5; D possibly corresponds to TRBD1 (7 bases). Trimming took off 6 bases at V and 5 bases at J, with 19 bases between the two ends. The CDR3 has 14 residues. CDR1 is DFQATT, CDR2 SNEGSKA, per germline (reference sequence). In DNA, the CDR3 is TGCAGTGCCCCTATCGGAGGGGGCCGGGAGACCCAGTACTTC. Translated: CSAPIGGGRETQYF.

This clonotype showed up many times. This chain connects TRBV3-1 to TRBJ2-5; D not resolved. V dropped 0 bases and J dropped 10 bases, with 12 bases sitting between them. The CDR3 runs to 13 residues. Per the germline V gene, CDR1 is LGHDT and CDR2 is YNNKEL (reference sequence). The CDR3 DNA sequence: TGTGCCAGCAGCCAAGATCCCGGCCGGAACCAGTACTTC. Protein: CASSQDPGRNQYF.

This clonotype was recorded at least ten times. The rearrangement links TRBV20-1 to TRBJ2-1, with 8 bases aligning to TRBD1. Trimming took 5 bases from V and 11 from J; bases not matched to a gene: 8. This CDR3 comprises 12 residues. CDR1 DFQATT and CDR2 SNEGSKA come from the germline V gene (reference sequence). In nucleotides, the CDR3 is TGCAGTGCTGAAGGGACAGGCGGCAAGCAGTTCTTC. It specifies CSAEGTGGKQFF.